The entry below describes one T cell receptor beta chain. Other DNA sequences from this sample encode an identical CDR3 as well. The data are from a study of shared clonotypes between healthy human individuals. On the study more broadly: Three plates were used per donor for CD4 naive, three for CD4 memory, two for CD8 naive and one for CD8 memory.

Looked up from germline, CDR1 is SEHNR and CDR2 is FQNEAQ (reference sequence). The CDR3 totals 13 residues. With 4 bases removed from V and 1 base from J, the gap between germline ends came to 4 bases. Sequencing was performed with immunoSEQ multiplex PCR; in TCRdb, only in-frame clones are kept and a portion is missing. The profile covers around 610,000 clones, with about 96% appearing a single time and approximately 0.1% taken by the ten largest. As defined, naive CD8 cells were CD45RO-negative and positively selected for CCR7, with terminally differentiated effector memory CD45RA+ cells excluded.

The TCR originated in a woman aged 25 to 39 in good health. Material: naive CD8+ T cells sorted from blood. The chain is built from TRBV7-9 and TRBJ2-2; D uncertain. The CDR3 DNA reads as TGTGCCAGCAGCTCCTTGAACACCGGGGAGCTGTTTTTT. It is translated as CASSSLNTGELFF. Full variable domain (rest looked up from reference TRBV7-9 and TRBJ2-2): DTGVSQNPRHKITKRGQNVTFRCDPISEHNRLYWYRQTLGQGPEFLTYFQNEAQLEKSRLLSDRFSAERPKGSFSTLEIQRTEQGDSAMYLCASSSLNTGELFFGEGSRLTVL.